This T cell receptor (beta chain) was recovered during a study of shared clonotypes between healthy human individuals. Notes on this clone: Its antigen is not identified.

J was trimmed by 3 bases and V by 0 bases; bases with no gene match: 8. Germline V gene sequence: CDR1 ENHRY, CDR2 SYGVKD. The CDR3 spans 18 residues. The authors distributed each subset's genomic DNA evenly over several immunoSEQ plates. In the original analysis: From ImmunoSEQ came sequences covering only the junction and carrying no quality scores, so filtering differed. Only in-frame clones appear in the TCRdb table, and some are missing; sequencing was by immunoSEQ multiplex PCR. V, J and clone size reflect that table, while D and trimming were determined from the DNA. Among some 2 million clones listed, 85% to 95% were seen once. CD8 cells classed as naive were CD45RO-negative and positively selected for CCR7, excluding terminally differentiated effector memory CD45RA+ cells. Broader study findings: Limitation of the genetic and exposure-history diversity represented came from the few donors.

Sequencing input: naive CD8+ T cells sorted from blood. The source of this sequence is a man in his late teens or twenties in good health. The rearrangement links TRBV10-3 to TRBJ2-1; 10 bases agree with TRBD2. CDR3 sequence: CAISESESGRADYNEQFF. CDR3 DNA sequence: TGTGCCATCAGTGAGTCGGAGAGCGGGAGGGCCGACTACAATGAGCAGTTCTTC.